This record looks at one T cell receptor (beta chain) sequence and its context. The CDR3 is made up of 11 amino acids. With 8 bases removed from V and 3 bases from J, the gap between germline ends came to 8 bases. The sample is drawn from a study of control samples from healthy donors and cancer patients. TCRdb's table, derived via immunoSEQ multiplex PCR, lists solely in-frame clones and lacks some. The sample contains 110,000 or so clones, 83% of which appear only once. This clonotype was obtained from a woman between 45 and 65 years old in good health. The rearrangement joins TRBV12-3 or TRBV12-4 to TRBJ2-7; the D is unclear. The sequenced sample consisted of blood. CDR3 sequence (DNA): TGTGCCAGCGCGGATGGCTACGAGCAGTACTTC. It translates to CASADGYEQYF.